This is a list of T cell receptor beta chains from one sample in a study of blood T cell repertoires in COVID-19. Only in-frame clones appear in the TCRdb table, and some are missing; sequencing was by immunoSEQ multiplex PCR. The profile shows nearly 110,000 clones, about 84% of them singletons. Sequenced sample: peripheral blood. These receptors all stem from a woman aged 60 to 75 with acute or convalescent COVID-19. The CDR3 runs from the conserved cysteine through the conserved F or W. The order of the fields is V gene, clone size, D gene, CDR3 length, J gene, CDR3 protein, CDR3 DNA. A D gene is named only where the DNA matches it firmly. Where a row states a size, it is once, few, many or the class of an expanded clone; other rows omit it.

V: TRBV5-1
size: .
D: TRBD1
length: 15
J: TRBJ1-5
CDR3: CASSLGDSPDQPQHF
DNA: TGCGCCAGCAGCTTGGGGGACAGCCCAGATCAGCCCCAGCATTTT

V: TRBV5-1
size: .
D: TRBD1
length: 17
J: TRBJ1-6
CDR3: CASSTGQGGSYNSPLHF
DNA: TGCGCCAGCAGCACCGGACAGGGGGGCTCCTATAATTCACCCCTCCACTTT

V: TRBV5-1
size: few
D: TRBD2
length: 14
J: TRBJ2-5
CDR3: CASSFSGSGETQYF
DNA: TGCGCCAGCAGCTTCAGCGGGAGCGGGGAGACCCAGTACTTC

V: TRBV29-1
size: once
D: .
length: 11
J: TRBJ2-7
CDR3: CSFTLSYEQYF
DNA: TGCAGCTTTACTCTCTCCTACGAGCAGTACTTC

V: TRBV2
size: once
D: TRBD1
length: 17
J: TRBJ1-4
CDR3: CASSPHGSDRGGEKLFF
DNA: TGTGCCAGCAGTCCCCACGGATCGGACAGGGGGGGTGAAAAACTGTTTTTT

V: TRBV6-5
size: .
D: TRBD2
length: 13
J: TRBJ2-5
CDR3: CASSDQRGGTQYF
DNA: TGTGCCAGCAGCGACCAGCGGGGAGGGACCCAGTACTTC

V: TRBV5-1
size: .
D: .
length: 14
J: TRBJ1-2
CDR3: CASSKEVLNYGYTF
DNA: TGCGCCAGCAGCAAAGAGGTTCTTAACTATGGCTACACCTTC

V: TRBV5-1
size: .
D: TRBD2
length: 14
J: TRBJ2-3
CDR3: CASSLTLAGNTQYF
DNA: TGCGCCAGCAGCCTAACCCTAGCGGGGAATACGCAGTATTTT

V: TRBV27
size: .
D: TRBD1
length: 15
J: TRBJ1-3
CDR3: CASSHGQGPGNTIYF
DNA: TGTGCCAGCAGCCACGGACAGGGTCCTGGAAACACCATATATTTT

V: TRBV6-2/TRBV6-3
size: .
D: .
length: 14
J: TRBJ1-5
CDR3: CASSQQGSNQPQHF
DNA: TGTGCCAGCAGTCAACAGGGAAGCAATCAGCCCCAGCATTTT

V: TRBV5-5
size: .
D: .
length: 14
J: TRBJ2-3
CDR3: CASSPGGRADTQYF
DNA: TGTGCCAGCAGCCCGGGGGGCCGGGCAGATACGCAGTATTTT

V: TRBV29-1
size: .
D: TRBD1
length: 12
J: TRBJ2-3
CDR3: CSVEVKVRQGLF
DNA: TGCAGCGTTGAGGTCAAAGTCCGACAGGGCCTTTTT

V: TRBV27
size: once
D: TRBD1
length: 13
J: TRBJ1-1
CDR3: CASSLIDRVEAFF
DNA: TGTGCCAGCAGTTTAATCGACAGGGTTGAAGCTTTCTTT

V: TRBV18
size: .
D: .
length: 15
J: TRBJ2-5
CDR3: CASSRLGALEETQYF
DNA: TGTGCCAGCTCACGGCTGGGGGCATTAGAAGAGACCCAGTACTTC

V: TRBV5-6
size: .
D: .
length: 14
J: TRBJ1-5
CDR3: CASSLGGARQPQHF
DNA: TGTGCCAGCAGCTTGGGAGGAGCCCGCCAGCCCCAGCATTTT

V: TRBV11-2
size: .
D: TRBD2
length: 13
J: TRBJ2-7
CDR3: CASELAGGYEQYF
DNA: TGTGCCAGCGAACTAGCGGGAGGCTACGAGCAGTACTTC

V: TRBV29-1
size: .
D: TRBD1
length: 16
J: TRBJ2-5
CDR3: CSVPSRGQRGQETQYF
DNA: TGCAGCGTCCCCTCCAGGGGGCAAAGGGGGCAAGAGACCCAGTACTTC

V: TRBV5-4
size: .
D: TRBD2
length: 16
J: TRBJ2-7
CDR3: CASSPGMGLDIYEQYF
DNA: TGTGCCAGCAGCCCCGGTATGGGACTAGATATCTACGAGCAGTACTTC

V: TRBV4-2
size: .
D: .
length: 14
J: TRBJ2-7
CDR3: CASSPGHSFNEQYF
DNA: TGTGCCAGCAGTCCCGGTCACAGCTTCAACGAGCAGTACTTC

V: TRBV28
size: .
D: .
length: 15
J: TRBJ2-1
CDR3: CASSLTGLAYNEQFF
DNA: TGTGCCAGCAGTCTGACGGGACTGGCCTACAATGAGCAGTTCTTC